This T cell receptor beta chain was observed in a study of cytomegalovirus exposure and HLA in healthy donors. Broader study findings: What was likely a sequencing artifact was a cluster of highly shared sequence variants. In an earlier analysis, about 87% or about 30%: the productive usage of most TCR beta V segments.

The PCR made use of 60 Vbeta and 13 Jbeta primers. Profiling relied on immunoSEQ multiplex PCR, and the TCRdb table lists in-frame clones only, not all of them. The table has more than 95,000 clones, 70% to 80% seen once; the top ten hold 2.1%. This clone was observed at least ten times. Its antigen is unidentified. The sample consisted of PBMCs. The sequence was collected from a man aged 25-40 years in good health and CMV-seronegative.

The CDR3 DNA reads as TGTGCCAGCCTAAACCCCGCGGGAGAGGGAACAGATACGCAGTATTTT. Translating it yields CASLNPAGEGTDTQYF. V gene TRBV19 combines with J gene TRBJ2-3, with TRBD2 identical over 7 bases. The CDR3 consists of 16 residues. V shed 9 bases, J shed 3 bases, and the junction held 15 bases outside the gene matches. The germline V gene has CDR1 LNHDA and CDR2 SQIVND (reference sequence). Full variable domain (missing parts from reference TRBV19 and TRBJ2-3): DGGITQSPKYLFRKEGQNVTLSCEQNLNHDAMYWYRQDPGQGLRLIYYSQIVNDFQKGDIAEGYSVSREKKESFPLTVTSAQKNPTAFYLCASLNPAGEGTDTQYFGPGTRLTVL.